The 3 T cell receptor beta chains below were found in one sample sequenced in a study of PD-1 blockade in classical Hodgkin lymphoma. The repertoire was sequenced with immunoSEQ multiplex PCR; TCRdb's copy has only in-frame clones and lacks some. The sample yields approximately 49,000 clones, 80% seen once. Time point noted: cycle 4 day 1 (C4D1), after less than seven weeks of nivolumab. All patients experienced relapse after autologous stem cell transplantation, and brentuximab vedotin exposure was variable. Sequenced here: peripheral blood mononuclear cells (PBMCs), sampled before the fourth cycle of nivolumab. The source is a human donor with classical Hodgkin lymphoma.

The chain couples TRBV5-1 to TRBJ2-1; 11 bases are a match to TRBD2. The CDR3 has 16 residues. V was pared by 0 bases and J by 8 bases, with 7 bases of the junction left unmatched. Germline values: CDR1 SGHRS, CDR2 YFSETQ. This chain's CDR3 is CASSLVSGRAIHEQFF. In DNA form, the CDR3 reads TGCGCCAGCAGCTTGGTTAGCGGGAGGGCAATACATGAGCAGTTCTTC.

This clone was seen once. The chain links TRBV27 to TRBJ2-1; D is possibly TRBD2 (5 bases). This CDR3 comprises 15 residues. Trimming cost V 8 bases and J 2 bases, with 16 bases left between them. Germline V gene data show CDR1 as MNHEY and CDR2 as SMNVEV (reference sequence). The CDR3 sequence is CASPCRGKTYNEQFF. In nucleotides, the CDR3 is TGTGCCAGCCCTTGCCGGGGAAAGACCTACAATGAGCAGTTCTTC.

This clone was seen only a few times. This chain links TRBV7-9 with TRBJ1-2; no reliable D call. Deletions cut 1 base from V and 6 bases from J, with 6 bases between. From germline, CDR1 is SEHNR and CDR2 FQNEAQ (reference sequence). This CDR3 region has 12 residues. The DNA for the CDR3 is TGTGCCAGCAGCTTAGGCAGTAATGGCTACACCTTC. Amino acids: CASSLGSNGYTF.